This passage covers 32 T cell receptor beta chains from one sample sequenced in a study of graft-versus-host responses after intestinal transplantation. Libraries were prepared by immunoSEQ multiplex PCR; TCRdb keeps only in-frame clonotypes and omits some of them. The sample lists about 88,000 clones; 80% to 95% were seen once. These receptors lack a known antigen. The specimen was unstimulated CD4+ T cells sorted from spleen or lymph node cells, collected before intestinal transplant. The receptors stem from a human donor who received an intestinal transplant.

J is TRBJ2-7 and V is TRBV5-6; tentatively, D is TRBD1 (6 bases). Germline V lookup: CDR1 SGHDT, CDR2 YYEEEE. The CDR3 spans 12 residues. Trimming pared 0 bases from V and 5 bases from J, leaving 6 bases between. CDR3 in DNA: TGTGCCAGCAGCTTGGACAGGGACGAGCAGTACTTC. Its translation: CASSLDRDEQYF.

The chain is built from TRBV29-1 and TRBJ2-1; 12 nucleotides align to TRBD2. The CDR3 sequence is 16 residues long. The junction had 4 bases not matched to a gene; V was cut back by 4 bases and J by 0 bases. Germline V gene sequence: CDR1 SQVTM, CDR2 ANQGSEA. The CDR3 loop reads CSVGTSGTFSYNEQFF. The CDR3 coding sequence is TGCAGCGTTGGGACTAGCGGGACTTTCTCCTACAATGAGCAGTTCTTC.

The V and J genes are TRBV5-1 and TRBJ1-5; TRBD1 agrees at 7 bases. The CDR3 is made up of 14 amino acids. The V segment lost 5 bases and the J segment 5 bases; nucleotides outside the gene matches: 7. Germline V gene lookup returns CDR1 SGHRS and CDR2 YFSETQ. CDR3 coding DNA: TGCGCCAGCAGTCCCGGGACAGAGTATCAGCCCCAGCATTTT. This sequence encodes CASSPGTEYQPQHF.

The chain carries TRBV2 and TRBJ1-2, with D possibly being TRBD1 (5 bases). This CDR3 is 15 amino acids long. The V end was cut by 7 bases, the J end by 2 bases, with 17 bases between. Germline-derived CDR1 and CDR2 are SNHLY and FYNNEI. Here the CDR3 DNA reads TGTGCCAGCATCCTAGTCTGGCAGGGCAACTATGGCTACACCTTC. It encodes CASILVWQGNYGYTF.

The count of this clone is one. This rearrangement joins TRBV28 to TRBJ1-5; TRBD1 aligns across 10 bases. The germline CDR1 and CDR2 sequences are MDHEN and SYDVKM. The junction had 3 bases not matched to a gene; V was cut back by 3 bases and J by 4 bases. The length of the CDR3 is 15 residues. The CDR3 reads CASSFSGQGNQPQHF. For the CDR3, the DNA is TGTGCCAGCAGTTTTTCGGGACAGGGGAATCAGCCCCAGCATTTT.

The chain links TRBV19 to TRBJ2-3; 9 nucleotides align to TRBD1. The trim removed 9 bases at V and 9 bases at J, leaving 13 bases unmatched. CDR1 is LNHDA and CDR2 is SQIVND in the germline V gene (reference sequence). CDR3 length equals 14 residues. The CDR3 is CASQQGALRGTQYF. For the CDR3, the DNA is TGTGCCAGCCAACAGGGGGCGTTGAGAGGAACGCAGTATTTT.

CDR3 sequence: CASSYLVGGKYNEQFF. The CDR3 DNA reads TGTGCCAGCAGCTACCTCGTGGGCGGGAAATACAATGAGCAGTTCTTC. The J gene is TRBJ2-1, the V gene TRBV11-2; maybe TRBD2 (6 bases). This CDR3 is 16 amino acids long. Trimming took off 4 bases at V and 4 bases at J, with 17 bases between the two ends. The germline V gene encodes CDR1 SGHAT and CDR2 FQNNGV. Together with reference TRBV11-2 and TRBJ2-1, the CDR3 gives the full variable domain: EAGVAQSPRYKIIEKRQSVAFWCNPISGHATLYWYQQILGQGPKLLIQFQNNGVVDDSQLPKDRFSAERLKGVDSTLKIQPAKLEDSAVYLCASSYLVGGKYNEQFFGPGTRLTVL.

This rearrangement joins TRBV10-2 to TRBJ2-3; D may be TRBD1 (6 bases). V lost 6 bases to trimming and J lost 0 bases, with 10 bases between them. Germline values: CDR1 WSHSY, CDR2 SAAADI. The CDR3 sequence is 14 residues long. CDR3 sequence: CASRQGGSTDTQYF. The CDR3 region has the DNA TGCGCCAGCAGACAGGGCGGGAGCACAGATACGCAGTATTTT.

The chain uses TRBV10-2 and TRBJ1-5, with D maybe TRBD1 (6 bases). The CDR3 runs 12 residues. The V end was cut by 6 bases, the J end by 5 bases, with 8 bases between. The germline V gene encodes CDR1 WSHSY and CDR2 SAAADI. In nucleotides, the CDR3 is TGCGCCAGCAGGAACAGGGATCAGCCCCAGCATTTT. It codes for CASRNRDQPQHF.

V is TRBV21-1 and J is TRBJ1-5; the D call of TRBD1 is as the table states it, not checked on the DNA. TRBV21-1 is shown as a pseudogene. This CDR3 is 16 amino acids long. For the CDR3, the DNA is TGTGCCAGCAGCAAAGGGACAGCCTATAGCAATCAGCCCCAGCATTTT. Translating it yields CASSKGTAYSNQPQHF.

This clone was seen once. The chain employs TRBV5-1 and TRBJ2-7; D is perhaps TRBD1 (6 bases). The V gene's germline CDR1 is SGHRS and CDR2 YFSETQ. There are 17 residues in the CDR3. Trimming left V 4 bases short and J 0 bases short, with 20 bases between. The CDR3, as DNA: TGCGCCAGCAGCCCCCGCCTCAGTAACAGGGACTCCTACGAGCAGTACTTC. Translation: CASSPRLSNRDSYEQYF.

The gene calls are TRBV18 and TRBJ2-5, with TRBD1 matching 8 bases. The CDR3 extends over 15 amino acids. J lost 6 bases, V lost 3 bases, and 9 bases had no gene match. The V gene's germline CDR1 is KGHSH and CDR2 LQKENI. The CDR3 here is CASSPVQGEIKTQYF. The CDR3 DNA sequence: TGTGCCAGCTCACCTGTACAGGGGGAAATAAAGACCCAGTACTTC.

V gene TRBV29-1 combines with J gene TRBJ2-7; D ambiguous. This CDR3 comprises 14 residues. The V end lost 0 bases, the J end lost 0 bases, and 9 bases lay between the germline ends. Germline V lookup: CDR1 SQVTM, CDR2 ANQGSEA. The CDR3, as DNA: TGCAGCGTTGAAGAAGGCAGTAGCTCCTACGAGCAGTACTTC. Its translation: CSVEEGSSSYEQYF.

This chain links TRBV7-6 with TRBJ2-1; D is uncertain. Trimming took 0 bases from V and 5 from J, leaving 5 bases between them. The CDR3 runs 13 residues. Germline V CDR1 and CDR2: SGHVS, FNYEAQ. This chain's CDR3 is CASSLAGNNEQFF. CDR3 sequence (DNA): TGTGCCAGCAGCTTAGCGGGTAACAATGAGCAGTTCTTC.

The chain carries TRBV5-1 and TRBJ2-7, with TRBD2 identical over 11 bases. This CDR3 contains 16 residues. V lost 0 bases, J lost 4 bases, and 6 bases stayed unmatched. Germline lookup yields CDR1 SGHRS and CDR2 YFSETQ. The CDR3 loop reads CASSLAGTSGGYEQYF. DNA of the CDR3: TGCGCCAGCAGCTTGGCCGGGACTAGCGGAGGTTACGAGCAGTACTTC.

V usage is TRBV7-9 and J usage is TRBJ2-2; D unresolved. With 3 bases removed from V and 4 bases from J, the gap between germline ends came to 6 bases. The CDR3 covers 13 residues. Germline lookup yields CDR1 SEHNR and CDR2 FQNEAQ (reference sequence). In DNA, the CDR3 is TGTGCCAGCAGCTTCGGAACCACCGGGGAGCTGTTTTTT. Encoded protein: CASSFGTTGELFF. The complete variable domain, with remaining parts taken from reference TRBV7-9 and TRBJ2-2, reads DTGVSQNPRHKITKRGQNVTFRCDPISEHNRLYWYRQTLGQGPEFLTYFQNEAQLEKSRLLSDRFSAERPKGSFSTLEIQRTEQGDSAMYLCASSFGTTGELFFGEGSRLTVL.

V gene TRBV27 combines with J gene TRBJ2-7; a weak D match, TRBD1 (7 bases). The CDR3 extends over 16 amino acids. CDR1 is MNHEY, CDR2 SMNVEV, per germline (reference sequence). V lost 5 bases to trimming and J lost 4 bases, with 21 bases between them. The CDR3: CASSGGLGAGGYEQYF. The CDR3 DNA follows: TGTGCCAGCAGTGGTGGCCTTGGGGCAGGGGGGTACGAGCAGTACTTC.

This chain joins TRBV9 and TRBJ1-1; D unclear. V was cut by 4 bases and J by 6 bases, with 19 bases left in between. Germline-derived CDR1 and CDR2 are SGDLS and YYNGEE. The CDR3 loop spans 15 amino acids. For the CDR3, the DNA is TGTGCCAGCAGCACCCCGGGCCTCTCGGCCGCTGAAGCTTTCTTT. Residues: CASSTPGLSAAEAFF.

The table lists this clone with a few counts. The chain is built from TRBV29-1 and TRBJ2-7; either TRBD1 or TRBD2 may supply D (5 bases each). CDR1 SQVTM and CDR2 ANQGSEA come from the germline V gene. V lost 6 bases and J lost 2, with 14 bases in between. The CDR3 covers 13 residues. The CDR3 is CSVYGTKAYEQYF. The CDR3 DNA is TGCAGCGTCTACGGGACCAAAGCCTACGAGCAGTACTTC.

This rearrangement joins TRBV4-2 to TRBJ1-2, with TRBD1 matching 9 bases. V lost 3 bases, J lost 4 bases, and 0 bases stayed unmatched. Germline loops: CDR1 LGHNA, CDR2 YNFKEQ. The CDR3 spans 13 residues. DNA of the CDR3: TGTGCCAGCAGCCAGGACAGGGGCTATGGCTACACCTTC. Its translation: CASSQDRGYGYTF.

The sample holds a few counts of this clone. The chain is built from TRBV5-1 and TRBJ2-2; D is ambiguous. The CDR3 sequence is 13 residues long. The germline V gene encodes CDR1 SGHRS and CDR2 YFSETQ. Deletions cut 4 bases from V and 2 bases from J, with 6 bases between. In DNA form, the CDR3 reads TGCGCCAGCAGCGCGACTAACACCGGGGAGCTGTTTTTT. It yields the protein CASSATNTGELFF. Variable domain in full (rest from reference TRBV5-1 and TRBJ2-2): KAGVTQTPRYLIKTRGQQVTLSCSPISGHRSVSWYQQTPGQGLQFLFEYFSETQRNKGNFPGRFSGRQFSNSRSEMNVSTLELGDSALYLCASSATNTGELFFGEGSRLTVL.

This chain links TRBV30 with TRBJ1-6, with D possibly TRBD1 on 5 matching bases. V gave up 3 bases and J gave up 0 bases, with 6 bases separating them. From germline, CDR1 is GTSNPN and CDR2 SVGIG (reference sequence). This CDR3 is built from 14 residues. The CDR3 here is CAWSGGSYNSPLHF. CDR3 bases: TGTGCCTGGAGCGGGGGCTCCTATAATTCACCCCTCCACTTT.

The J gene is TRBJ1-5, the V gene TRBV19; a possible D gene is TRBD1 (6 bases). Germline values: CDR1 LNHDA, CDR2 SQIVND (reference sequence). V was shortened by 3 bases and J by 6 bases, with 15 bases between the two germline ends. The CDR3 extends over 15 amino acids. The CDR3 loop is CASSIQGPRGQPQHF. CDR3 sequence (DNA): TGTGCCAGTAGTATCCAGGGGCCGCGGGGTCAGCCCCAGCATTTT. The full variable domain, in which reference TRBV19 and TRBJ1-5 provide the parts outside the CDR3, is DGGITQSPKYLFRKEGQNVTLSCEQNLNHDAMYWYRQDPGQGLRLIYYSQIVNDFQKGDIAEGYSVSREKKESFPLTVTSAQKNPTAFYLCASSIQGPRGQPQHFGDGTRLSIL.

CDR3 nucleotides: TGCGCCAGCAGTGAAAGACTAGCGGGCCCCACAGATACGCAGTATTTT. It is translated as CASSERLAGPTDTQYF. The chain employs TRBV10-1 and TRBJ2-3, with 10 bases identical to TRBD2. CDR1 WNHNN and CDR2 SYGVQD come from the germline V gene (reference sequence). V dropped 3 bases and J dropped 2; count of bases not matched to a gene: 5. This CDR3 region has 16 residues.

The chain links TRBV18 to TRBJ2-7, with a tentative D call TRBD1 (6 bases). CDR1 and CDR2 (germline): KGHSH, LQKENI. There are 14 residues in the CDR3. Trimming cost V 5 bases and J 3 bases, with 14 bases left between them. In DNA, the CDR3 is TGTGCCAGCTCATCACAGGGTTTCCTCTACGAGCAGTACTTC. Translated: CASSSQGFLYEQYF.

This clone showed up just once. The chain recombines TRBV19 with TRBJ1-1; TRBD1 aligns across 7 bases. After removal of 5 bases from V and 10 bases from J, the junction contained 13 bases not matched to a gene. Per germline, CDR1 LNHDA and CDR2 SQIVND (reference sequence). This CDR3 comprises 14 residues. For the CDR3, the DNA is TGTGCCAGTAGTCCAGGGGGACGGCTGGTCGTAGCTTTCTTT. This sequence encodes CASSPGGRLVVAFF.

The CDR3 DNA is TGTGCCAGCTCACCCGGCCAGGGGGGCGACTATGGCTACACCTTC. Translating gives CASSPGQGGDYGYTF. The chain employs TRBV18 and TRBJ1-2, with 7 nucleotides matching TRBD1. In germline, CDR1 is KGHSH, CDR2 LQKENI. Trimming removed 3 bases from V and 3 bases from J; junction bases left unmatched: 7. This CDR3 spans 15 amino acids. Drawing the rest from reference TRBV18 and TRBJ1-2, the complete variable domain is NAGVMQNPRHLVRRRGQEARLRCSPMKGHSHVYWYRQLPEEGLKFMVYLQKENIIDESGMPKERFSAEFPKEGPSILRIQQVVRGDSAAYFCASSPGQGGDYGYTFGSGTRLTVV.

V is TRBV7-6 and J is TRBJ1-1; D gene ambiguous. Germline CDR1 is SGHVS and CDR2 is FNYEAQ. V was shortened by 1 base and J by 1 base, with 4 bases between the two germline ends. The CDR3 extends over 13 amino acids. CDR3 region: CASSLGQNTEAFF. For the CDR3, the DNA is TGTGCCAGCAGCTTAGGGCAGAACACTGAAGCTTTCTTT.

The rearrangement uses TRBV2 and TRBJ2-1; 9 positions agree with TRBD1. In germline, CDR1 is SNHLY, CDR2 FYNNEI. CDR3 length: 15 residues. V shed 5 bases, J shed 8 bases, and the junction held 10 bases outside the gene matches. CDR3 region: CASSPDRGSSDEQFF. In DNA form, the CDR3 reads TGTGCCAGCAGTCCGGACAGGGGCTCCAGCGATGAGCAGTTCTTC.

The chain joins TRBV4-2 to TRBJ2-3; a weak D match, TRBD2 (5 bases). Germline V gene lookup returns CDR1 LGHNA and CDR2 YNFKEQ. Trimming cost V 0 bases and J 2 bases, with 15 bases left between them. The CDR3 length is 17 residues. CDR3 amino acids: CASSQERSGRLTDTQYF. The CDR3 nucleotides read TGTGCCAGCAGCCAAGAACGCAGCGGAAGACTCACAGATACGCAGTATTTT.

This clone was picked up one time. The rearrangement uses TRBV6-6 and TRBJ2-7; D unresolved. The V end was cut by 0 bases, the J end by 2 bases, with 8 bases between. The CDR3 loop spans 14 amino acids. Looked up from germline, CDR1 is MNHNY and CDR2 is SVGAGI (reference sequence). CDR3 nucleotides: TGTGCCAGCAGTTACTCGAGGCAGCCCTACGAGCAGTACTTC. This translates into CASSYSRQPYEQYF.

This chain joins TRBV6-6 and TRBJ2-1; the match to TRBD2 covers 12 bases. Germline V gives CDR1 MNHNY, CDR2 SVGAGI (reference sequence). The CDR3 sequence is 16 residues long. After removal of 5 bases from V and 6 bases from J, the junction contained 8 bases not matched to a gene. The CDR3 sequence: CASSTRGTSGLNEQFF. The CDR3 nucleotides are TGTGCCAGCAGTACAAGAGGGACTAGCGGGCTCAATGAGCAGTTCTTC.